A selection of T cell receptor beta chains follows, all from one sample in a study of CD8 T cells in ankylosing spondylitis. In TCRdb, the 5' RACE reads were re-called with MiXCR into one record per CDR3 protein. Of 800,000 to 900,000 distinct CDR3 sequences in the sample, roughly 10% are singletons; the top ten hold 0.51%. The source material was blood, either unsorted or a sorted T cell fraction (not recorded which). These receptors came from a male donor with ankylosing spondylitis. CDR3s include the opening cysteine and the closing phenylalanine or tryptophan. D genes are given only for firm matches. The size of a clone is reported for some rows only, either as once, few or many, or as a class for expanded clones.

D,size,V,J,CDR3,DNA
NA,few,TRBV28,TRBJ1-2,CASSFPPTGLGYTF,TGTGCCAGCAGTTTCCCCCCAACAGGGTTAGGCTACACCTTC
NA,NA,TRBV5-1,TRBJ1-1,CASSLGGPANTEAFF,TGCGCCAGCAGCCTGGGTGGGCCCGCGAACACTGAAGCTTTCTTT
TRBD2,few,TRBV12-3/TRBV12-4,TRBJ2-4,CASSPGGTRENIQYF,TGTGCCAGCAGTCCGGGGGGGACTAGGGAAAACATTCAGTACTTC
NA,few,TRBV11-2,TRBJ2-5,CASSSWAGLGETQYF,TGTGCCAGCAGCTCGTGGGCGGGGTTGGGAGAGACCCAGTACTTC
NA,NA,TRBV7-2,TRBJ2-3,CASSPVRVSSTDTQYF,TGTGCCAGCAGCCCCGTCCGTGTTTCTAGCACAGATACGCAGTATTTT
NA,NA,TRBV6-5,TRBJ2-2,CASSYSGAGTGELFF,TGTGCCAGCAGTTACTCGGGTGCGGGTACCGGGGAGCTGTTTTTT
TRBD1,NA,TRBV5-1,TRBJ1-1,CASSQGQAQGAEAFF,TGCGCCAGCAGCCAGGGACAGGCCCAAGGGGCTGAAGCTTTCTTT
NA,few,TRBV20-1,TRBJ2-4,CSAEGNRKNIQYF,TGCAGTGCCGAGGGGAACAGGAAAAACATTCAGTACTTC
TRBD1,NA,TRBV28,TRBJ2-1,CASSAQGTGVNEQFF,TGTGCCAGCAGTGCCCAAGGGACAGGGGTCAATGAGCAGTTCTTC
TRBD1,few,TRBV28,TRBJ2-5,CASSRVTGLAETQYF,TGTGCCAGCAGTAGAGTGACAGGGTTGGCAGAGACCCAGTACTTC
NA,few,TRBV3-1,TRBJ1-2,CASSPSAGANYGYTF,TGTGCCAGCAGCCCCTCAGCAGGTGCTAACTATGGCTACACCTTC
TRBD1,many,TRBV20-1,TRBJ1-6,CSARDGTGYSPLHF,TGCAGTGCTAGAGACGGGACAGGATATTCACCCCTCCACTTT
NA,NA,TRBV29-1,TRBJ1-4,CSARRSTTNEKLFF,TGCAGCGCCCGGAGGTCTACAACTAATGAAAAACTGTTTTTT
NA,NA,TRBV29-1,TRBJ2-7,CSAVARGPNYEQYF,TGCAGCGCCGTCGCGCGGGGGCCAAACTACGAGCAGTACTTC
TRBD1,NA,TRBV9,TRBJ2-3,CASSVRGLVLDTQYF,TGTGCCAGCAGCGTTAGGGGGCTCGTTCTAGATACGCAGTATTTT
TRBD1,NA,TRBV20-1,TRBJ1-5,CSAKGQGGFWNQPQHF,TGCAGTGCTAAAGGACAGGGGGGATTTTGGAATCAGCCCCAGCATTTT
NA,NA,TRBV10-2,TRBJ2-6,CASRTTGGLSGANVLTF,TGCGCCAGCAGAACGACTGGAGGCCTCTCTGGGGCCAACGTCCTGACTTTC
NA,NA,TRBV5-1,TRBJ1-3,CASSFLQGAGNTIYF,TGCGCCAGCAGCTTTCTACAGGGAGCCGGAAACACCATATATTTT
NA,few,TRBV4-3,TRBJ2-3,CASSRGFDTDTQYF,TGCGCCAGCAGCCGAGGTTTCGACACAGATACGCAGTATTTT
NA,NA,TRBV15,TRBJ2-3,CATSRAQIDSGLYF,TGTGCCACCAGCAGAGCTCAGATTGACTCGGGGCTGTATTTT
NA,NA,TRBV7-9,TRBJ2-7,CASNTVYEQYF,TGTGCCAGCAACACGGTCTACGAGCAGTACTTC
NA,many,TRBV28,TRBJ1-2,CASSLGGHYYGYTF,TGTGCCAGCAGTTTAGGCGGACACTACTATGGCTACACCTTC
NA,few,TRBV5-1,TRBJ2-1,CASSSGSNDEQFF,TGCGCCAGCAGCTCGGGATCAAACGATGAGCAGTTCTTC
TRBD1,many,TRBV4-3,TRBJ1-2,CASSPRRGKNYGYTF,TGCGCCAGCAGCCCCCGCAGGGGGAAGAACTATGGCTACACCTTC
TRBD2,few,TRBV27,TRBJ2-2,CATRVVGLAGVAGELFF,TGTGCCACCAGGGTGGTGGGACTAGCGGGAGTGGCCGGGGAGCTGTTTTTT
NA,many,TRBV7-2,TRBJ1-6,CASSLGGHRESPLHF,TGTGCCAGCAGCTTAGGAGGACATAGAGAGTCACCCCTCCACTTT
NA,few,TRBV29-1,TRBJ1-2,CSVDLWGRGGGYTF,TGCAGCGTTGACCTCTGGGGCAGGGGCGGGGGCTACACCTTC